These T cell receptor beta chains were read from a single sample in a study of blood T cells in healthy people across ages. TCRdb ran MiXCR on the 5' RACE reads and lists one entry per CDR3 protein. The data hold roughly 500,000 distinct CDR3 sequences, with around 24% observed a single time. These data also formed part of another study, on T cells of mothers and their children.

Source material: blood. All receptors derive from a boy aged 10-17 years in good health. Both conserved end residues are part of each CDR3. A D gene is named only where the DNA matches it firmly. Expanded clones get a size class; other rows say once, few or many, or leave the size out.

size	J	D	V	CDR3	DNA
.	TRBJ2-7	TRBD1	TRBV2	CASSTDRGSYEQYF	TGTGCCAGCAGTACGGACAGGGGGTCCTACGAGCAGTACTTC
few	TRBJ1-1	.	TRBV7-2	CASRGTVQGTEAFF	TGTGCCAGCAGGGGCACCGTCCAAGGGACTGAAGCTTTCTTT
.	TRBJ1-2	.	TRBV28	CASRAQLGTSNYGYTF	TGTGCCAGCAGAGCTCAACTGGGGACCTCTAACTATGGCTACACCTTC
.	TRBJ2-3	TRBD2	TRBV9	CASSGRLAGDTDTQYF	TGTGCCAGCAGCGGACGACTAGCGGGTGACACAGATACGCAGTATTTT
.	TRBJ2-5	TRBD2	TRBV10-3	CAISEPEESGTSVFETQYF	TGTGCCATCAGTGAGCCCGAGGAGTCCGGGACTAGCGTTTTTGAGACCCAGTACTTC
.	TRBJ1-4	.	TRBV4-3	CASSQGSLEPNEKLFF	TGCGCCAGCAGCCAAGGCAGTCTAGAGCCTAATGAAAAACTGTTTTTT
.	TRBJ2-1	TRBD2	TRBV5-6	CASSAFPGGIEEQFF	TGTGCCAGCAGCGCTTTCCCGGGGGGAATAGAGGAGCAGTTCTTC
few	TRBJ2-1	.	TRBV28	CASSVGTGAINEQFF	TGTGCCAGCAGTGTCGGGACTGGCGCCATCAATGAGCAGTTCTTC
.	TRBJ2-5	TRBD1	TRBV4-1	CAGSQPGTDQETQYF	TGCGCCGGCAGCCAACCCGGGACAGACCAAGAGACCCAGTACTTC
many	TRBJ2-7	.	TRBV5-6	CASSLGPTYEQYF	TGTGCCAGCAGCCTGGGACCAACCTACGAGCAGTACTTC
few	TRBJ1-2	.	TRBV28	CASSSPRPGALYGYTF	TGTGCCAGCAGTTCACCCCGCCCCGGGGCCCTCTATGGCTACACCTTC
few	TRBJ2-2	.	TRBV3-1	CASSHLSREDTGELFF	TGTGCCAGCAGCCACCTCTCGAGGGAGGACACCGGGGAGCTGTTTTTT
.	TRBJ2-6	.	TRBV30	CAWAGKFGNSGANVLTF	TGTGCCTGGGCAGGGAAGTTTGGAAACTCTGGGGCCAACGTCCTGACTTTC
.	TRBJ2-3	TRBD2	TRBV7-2	CASSLLAGGNTDTQYF	TGTGCCAGCAGCCTACTAGCGGGGGGGAACACAGATACGCAGTATTTT
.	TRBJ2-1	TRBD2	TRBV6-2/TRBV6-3	CASSSRLAGGLYNEQFF	TGTGCCAGCAGTTCCAGACTAGCGGGGGGCCTCTACAATGAGCAGTTCTTC
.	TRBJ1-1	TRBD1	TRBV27	CASSPYRGHTEAFF	TGTGCCAGCAGTCCCTACAGGGGGCACACTGAAGCTTTCTTT
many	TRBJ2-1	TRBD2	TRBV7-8	CASNNVAGNNNEQFF	TGTGCCAGCAATAACGTAGCGGGGAACAACAATGAGCAGTTCTTC
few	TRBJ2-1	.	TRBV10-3	CATQTSSSYNEQFF	TGTGCCACCCAGACTAGTAGCTCCTACAATGAGCAGTTCTTC
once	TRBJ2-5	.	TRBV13	CASSIVSGEEQYF	TGTGCCAGCAGCATCGTCTCAGGGGAAGAACAGTACTTC
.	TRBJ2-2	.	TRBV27	CASMRRFYTGELFF	TGTGCCAGCATGCGTCGGTTTTACACCGGGGAGCTGTTTTTT
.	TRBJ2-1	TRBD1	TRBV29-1	CSVDSRTGGKNEQFF	TGCAGCGTTGATTCTAGGACAGGGGGCAAAAATGAGCAGTTCTTC
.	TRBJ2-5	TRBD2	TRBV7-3	CASSLGGSGGPLVGGETQYF	TGTGCCAGCAGCTTAGGAGGTAGCGGGGGCCCCCTCGTTGGGGGAGAGACCCAGTACTTC
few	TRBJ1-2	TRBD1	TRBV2	CASSTGQGGYTF	TGTGCCAGCAGTACAGGACAGGGGGGCTACACCTTC
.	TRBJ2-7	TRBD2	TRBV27	CASSYEGGTYEQYF	TGTGCCAGCAGTTATGAGGGAGGGACCTACGAGCAGTACTTC
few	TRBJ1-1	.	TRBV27	CASSSPARSRTEAFF	TGTGCCAGCAGTTCGCCGGCGCGATCACGGACTGAAGCTTTCTTT
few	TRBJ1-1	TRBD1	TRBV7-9	CASSLDNRGPQIPTEAFF	TGTGCCAGCAGCCTAGATAACAGGGGCCCTCAAATACCCACTGAAGCTTTCTTT
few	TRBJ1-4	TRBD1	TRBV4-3	CASSQNSGDSREKLVF	TGCGCCAGCAGCCAGAACTCCGGGGACAGTCGTGAAAAACTGGTTTTT
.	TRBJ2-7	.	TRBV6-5	CASFSSGPTYEQYF	TGTGCCAGCTTTAGTAGCGGCCCTACCTACGAGCAGTACTTC
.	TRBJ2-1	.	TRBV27	CASKTGAYNEQFF	TGTGCCAGCAAAACCGGGGCCTACAATGAGCAGTTCTTC
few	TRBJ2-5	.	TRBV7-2	CASRKQAEETQYF	TGTGCCAGCAGGAAACAGGCGGAAGAGACCCAGTACTTC
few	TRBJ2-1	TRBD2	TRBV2	CASSTGTSGGNEQFF	TGTGCCAGCAGTACCGGGACTAGCGGGGGTAATGAGCAGTTCTTC
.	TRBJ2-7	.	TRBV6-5	CASSYHSGTPYEQYF	TGTGCCAGCAGTTACCACTCAGGGACCCCCTACGAGCAGTACTTC
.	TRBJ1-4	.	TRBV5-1	CASSPSPTGNNEKLFF	TGCGCCAGCAGCCCATCACCGACAGGAAATAATGAAAAACTGTTTTTT
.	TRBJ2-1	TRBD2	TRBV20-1	CSARELAGVDEQFF	TGCAGTGCTAGAGAGCTAGCGGGAGTGGATGAGCAGTTCTTC
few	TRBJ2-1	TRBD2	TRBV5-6	CASSFVAGLREQFF	TGTGCCAGCAGCTTTGTAGCGGGGCTCCGGGAGCAGTTCTTC
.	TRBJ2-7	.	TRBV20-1	CSARDRSGRPYEQYF	TGCAGTGCTAGGGATCGGTCCGGAAGGCCCTACGAGCAGTACTTC
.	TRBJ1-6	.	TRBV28	CASRSDPSPLHF	TGTGCCAGCAGGTCAGATCCTTCACCCCTCCACTTT
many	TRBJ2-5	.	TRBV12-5	CASGLPPGTQETQYF	TGTGCTAGTGGTTTGCCCCCCGGGACCCAAGAGACCCAGTACTTC
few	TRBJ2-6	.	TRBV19	CASSISAPGPGANVLTF	TGTGCCAGTAGTATATCGGCCCCAGGGCCTGGGGCCAACGTCCTGACTTTC
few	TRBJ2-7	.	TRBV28	CASSLGRDPSYEQYF	TGTGCCAGCAGTTTAGGCCGGGACCCCTCCTACGAGCAGTACTTC
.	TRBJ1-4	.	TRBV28	CASTHSPGRPNEKLFF	TGTGCCAGCACCCACTCCCCGGGACGGCCTAATGAAAAACTGTTTTTT
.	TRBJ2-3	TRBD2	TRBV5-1	CASSLTVASGSPPDTQYF	TGCGCCAGCAGCTTGACCGTGGCTAGCGGGAGCCCCCCAGATACGCAGTATTTT
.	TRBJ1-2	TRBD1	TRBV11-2	CASSLDPLYRGKGGYTF	TGTGCCAGCAGCTTAGATCCCCTATACAGGGGAAAAGGTGGCTACACCTTC
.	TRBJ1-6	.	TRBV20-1	CSASSPGGYYNSPLHF	TGCAGTGCCTCCAGTCCGGGGGGTTACTATAATTCACCCCTCCACTTT
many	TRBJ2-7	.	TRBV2	CASSEIVQYF	TGTGCCAGCAGTGAAATTGTCCAGTACTTC
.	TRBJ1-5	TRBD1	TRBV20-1	CSARLSRGPESNQPQHF	TGCAGTGCTAGATTATCCAGGGGGCCGGAAAGCAATCAGCCCCAGCATTTT
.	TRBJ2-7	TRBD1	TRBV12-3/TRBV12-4	CASSLHATGSEQYF	TGTGCCAGCAGTCTGCACGCGACAGGGAGCGAGCAGTACTTC
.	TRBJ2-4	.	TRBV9	CASSGGVAKNIQYF	TGTGCCAGCAGCGGAGGGGTGGCCAAAAACATTCAGTACTTC